This entry is about one TCR beta chain. What it binds is not known. It was through 5'RACE template switching that TCR cDNA was made, with a universal primer site and UMIs added. TCRdb reanalysed the 5' RACE reads using MiXCR and keeps one entry per CDR3 protein. This repertoire shows hundreds of thousands of distinct CDR3 sequences, around 5.2% found once; its top ten account for roughly 3.5%. The data belong to a study of T cells after yellow fever vaccination. The CDR3 sequence is 15 residues long. Germline lookup yields CDR1 DFQATT and CDR2 SNEGSKA (reference sequence). With V trimmed by 0 bases and J by 6 bases, 6 bases remained unmatched. Study-wide findings and caveats: The booster response re-showed most primary clones: 96% CD4, more than 80% CD8. The appearance of a small share of clonotypes in both CD4 and CD8 compartments was observed. When the response was secondary, it was weaker but reached its peak faster, day 5 versus 15.

Sequencing used CD4+ T cells sorted from PBMCs, obtained on the day of the yellow fever booster vaccination. The V and J genes are TRBV20-1 and TRBJ2-2; 8 bases agree with TRBD2. The TCR comes from a man in his late teens or twenties who received the YFV17D yellow fever vaccine. CDR3 nucleotides: TGCAGTGCTAGAGATGGCGGGGGGAGCCCCGGGGAGCTGTTTTTT. Translation: CSARDGGGSPGELFF.